This T cell receptor beta chain was identified during a study of blood T cell repertoires in COVID-19. Study summary: Samples of COVID-19 (acute and convalescent) were obtained from the United States, Italy and Spain. Sources were T cells, B-cell-depleted T cells, or PBMCs; the material itself was cDNA or gDNA.

With 5 bases clipped from V and 0 bases from J, the junction kept 5 bases outside the gene matches. Germline CDR1 is SQVTM and CDR2 is ANQGSEA. The CDR3 length is 15 residues. Original methodology: The authors estimated nucleated cell counts from reference gene primer amplification. Sequencing used immunoSEQ multiplex PCR; TCRdb keeps in-frame clones, though not all of them. That table is the source of V, J and clone size, and D and trimming were worked out from the DNA. The sample lists 55,000 to 65,000 clones, less than 90% seen once, with approximately 5.1% in the top ten. This clone was seen only once.

The TCR sequence derives from an older man in a cohort sampled during active COVID-19. Material for sequencing was peripheral blood. J is TRBJ2-1 and V is TRBV29-1; the match to TRBD1 covers 9 bases. CDR3 loop: CSVSTGGSSYNEQFF. In DNA, the CDR3 is TGCAGCGTTTCGACAGGGGGAAGCTCCTACAATGAGCAGTTCTTC.